These 8 T cell receptor beta chains were all obtained from the same sample, sequenced in a study of T-cell reconstitution after alpha-beta-depleted transplantation in children. Construction of the TCRbeta library involved unique molecular identifiers. TCRdb fed the PCR reads into MiXCR, producing one record per CDR3 protein. The data show just over 350,000 distinct CDR3 sequences, roughly 15% seen once. The specimen was PBMCs, collected from the stem cell graft. The receptor source for this set is a human donor who donated a stem cell graft to a child with Fanconi anemia.

The sample holds many counts of this clonotype. This chain links TRBV6-5 with TRBJ1-1, with D possibly matching TRBD1 (5 bases). Between the trimmed V and J ends, which lost 5 bases and 6 bases, there was a span of 19 bases. Germline V lookup: CDR1 MNHEY, CDR2 SVGAGI. CDR3 length: 15 amino acids. The CDR3 DNA reads as TGTGCCAGCAGTCGATCTGATCAGGGTTTCGCTGAAGCTTTCTTT. It encodes CASSRSDQGFAEAFF.

This clonotype appeared a few times. The chain uses TRBV7-9 and TRBJ2-3, with TRBD1 matching 9 bases. Germline V gene sequence: CDR1 SEHNR, CDR2 FQNEAQ (reference sequence). The CDR3 consists of 16 residues. The junction had 5 bases not matched to a gene; V was cut back by 3 bases and J by 1 base. The DNA of the CDR3 is TGTGCCAGCAGCTTTGGGCGGACAGGGGGCACAGATACGCAGTATTTT. It is translated as CASSFGRTGGTDTQYF.

This clonotype showed up many times. This sequence joins TRBV7-9 and TRBJ1-1; D is perhaps TRBD1 (5 bases). V was trimmed by 4 bases and J by 3 bases, leaving 9 bases between them. This CDR3 has 13 amino acids. Germline V gene sequence: CDR1 SEHNR, CDR2 FQNEAQ (reference sequence). The CDR3 here is CASSWGGDTEAFF. The CDR3 nucleotides read TGTGCCAGCAGCTGGGGGGGGGACACTGAAGCTTTCTTT.

J is TRBJ1-5 and V is TRBV12-3 or TRBV12-4, with D possibly being TRBD1 (5 bases). The CDR3 runs to 14 residues. V was pared by 3 bases and J by 7 bases, with 13 bases between. This chain's CDR3 is CASSFTQGVQPQHF. Written as DNA, the CDR3 is TGTGCCAGCAGTTTCACCCAGGGAGTACAGCCCCAGCATTTT.

This clonotype appeared many times. The rearrangement uses TRBV27 and TRBJ2-1; 7 bases agree with TRBD2. The CDR3 covers 15 residues. With 0 bases clipped from V and 2 bases from J, the junction kept 1 base outside the gene matches. CDR1 MNHEY and CDR2 SMNVEV come from the germline V gene (reference sequence). CDR3 in DNA: TGTGCCAGCAGTTTATCGGCGGGGGCCTACAATGAGCAGTTCTTC. Translating gives CASSLSAGAYNEQFF.

V and J are TRBV9 and TRBJ2-2; 7 bases agree with TRBD1. This CDR3 has 15 residues. V shed 4 bases, J shed 7 bases, and the junction held 10 bases outside the gene matches. CDR1 SGDLS and CDR2 YYNGEE come from the germline V gene. CDR3 region: CASSPQTGVGGELFF. The CDR3 nucleotides are TGTGCCAGCAGCCCCCAAACAGGGGTCGGCGGGGAGCTGTTTTTT.

This clonotype was counted many times. The chain has TRBV12-3 or TRBV12-4 and TRBJ1-5, with D unresolved. V gave up 0 bases and J gave up 2 bases, with 2 bases separating them. The CDR3 consists of 13 residues. CDR3 coding DNA: TGTGCCAGCAGTTTAGCTCGCAATCAGCCCCAGCATTTT. Translating it yields CASSLARNQPQHF.

The chain recombines TRBV25-1 with TRBJ2-5; no clear D gene. Germline loops: CDR1 MGHDK, CDR2 SYGVNS. The CDR3 contains 17 residues. V gave up 3 bases and J gave up 1 base, with 18 bases separating them. CDR3 bases: TGTGCCAGCAGTGACCTTACCATAGACGCCCTCCAAGAGACCCAGTACTTC. It translates to CASSDLTIDALQETQYF.